Below are 2 T cell receptor beta chains sequenced from a single sample in a study of CD8 T cells in ankylosing spondylitis. TCRdb processed the 5' RACE reads anew with MiXCR; each CDR3 protein has one entry. The table has about 800,000 distinct CDR3 sequences, about an eighth seen once. Study-wide results and limits: Apparently characteristic of ankylosing spondylitis blood was a TCR beta motif (roughly 8 highly homologous variants).

These receptors are not linked to any known antigen. The sample taken for sequencing was blood, either unsorted or a sorted T cell fraction (not recorded which). Every receptor here comes from a male donor with ankylosing spondylitis.

This clonotype was seen many times. The chain carries TRBV7-9 and TRBJ2-3; the D is unclear. Germline-derived CDR1 and CDR2 are SEHNR and FQNEAQ (reference sequence). V was trimmed by 5 bases and J by 6 bases, leaving 9 bases between them. The CDR3 contains 12 residues. The CDR3 reads CASSEITDTQYF. DNA of the CDR3: TGTGCCAGCAGCGAAATAACCGATACGCAGTATTTT.

The chain is built from TRBV28 and TRBJ2-1, with 7 bases that match TRBD1. CDR3 length: 14 amino acids. With V trimmed by 6 bases and J by 6 bases, 8 bases remained unmatched. The germline V gene has CDR1 MDHEN and CDR2 SYDVKM. Here the CDR3 DNA reads TGTGCCAGCAGATCCGACAGGGTTATCAATGAGCAGTTCTTC. Residues: CASRSDRVINEQFF.